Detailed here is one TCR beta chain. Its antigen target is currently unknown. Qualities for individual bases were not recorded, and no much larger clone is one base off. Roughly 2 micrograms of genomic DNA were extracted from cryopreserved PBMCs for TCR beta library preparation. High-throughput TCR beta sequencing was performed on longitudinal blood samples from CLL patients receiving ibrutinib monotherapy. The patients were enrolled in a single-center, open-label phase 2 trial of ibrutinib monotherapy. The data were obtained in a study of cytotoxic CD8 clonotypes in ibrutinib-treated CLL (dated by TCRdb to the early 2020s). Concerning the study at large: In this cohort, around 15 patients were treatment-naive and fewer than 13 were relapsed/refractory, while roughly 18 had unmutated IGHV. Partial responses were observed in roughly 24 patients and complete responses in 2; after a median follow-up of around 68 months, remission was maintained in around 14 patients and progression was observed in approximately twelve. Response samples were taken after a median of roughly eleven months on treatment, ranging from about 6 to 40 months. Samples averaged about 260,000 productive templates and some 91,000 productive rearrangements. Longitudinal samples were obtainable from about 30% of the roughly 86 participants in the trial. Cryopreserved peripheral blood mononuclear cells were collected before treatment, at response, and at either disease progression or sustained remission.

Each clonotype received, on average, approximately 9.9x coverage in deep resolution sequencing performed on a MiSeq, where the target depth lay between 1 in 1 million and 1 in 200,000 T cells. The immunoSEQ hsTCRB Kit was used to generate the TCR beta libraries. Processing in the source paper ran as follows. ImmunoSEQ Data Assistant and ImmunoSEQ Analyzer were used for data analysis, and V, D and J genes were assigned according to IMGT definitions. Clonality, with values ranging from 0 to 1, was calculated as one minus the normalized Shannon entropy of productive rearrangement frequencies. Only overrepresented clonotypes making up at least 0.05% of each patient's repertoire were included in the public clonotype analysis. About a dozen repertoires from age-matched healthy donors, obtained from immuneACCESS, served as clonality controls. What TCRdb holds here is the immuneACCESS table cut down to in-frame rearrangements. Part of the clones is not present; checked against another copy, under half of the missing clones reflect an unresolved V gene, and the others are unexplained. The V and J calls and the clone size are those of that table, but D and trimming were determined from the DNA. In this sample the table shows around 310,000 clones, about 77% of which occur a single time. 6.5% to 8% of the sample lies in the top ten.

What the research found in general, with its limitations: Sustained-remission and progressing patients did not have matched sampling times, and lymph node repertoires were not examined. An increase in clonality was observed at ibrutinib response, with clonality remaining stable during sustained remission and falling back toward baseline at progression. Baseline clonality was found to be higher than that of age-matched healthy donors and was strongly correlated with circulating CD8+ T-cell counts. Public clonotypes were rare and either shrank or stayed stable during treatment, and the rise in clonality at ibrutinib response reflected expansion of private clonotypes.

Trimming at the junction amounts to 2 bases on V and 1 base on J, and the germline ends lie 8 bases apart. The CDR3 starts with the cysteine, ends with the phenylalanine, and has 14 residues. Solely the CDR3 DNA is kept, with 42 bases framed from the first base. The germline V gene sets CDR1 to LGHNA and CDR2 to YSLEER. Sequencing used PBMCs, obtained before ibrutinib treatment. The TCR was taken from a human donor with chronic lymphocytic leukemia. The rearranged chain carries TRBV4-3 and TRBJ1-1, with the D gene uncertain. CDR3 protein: CASSQRRENTEAFF. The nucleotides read TGCGCCAGCAGCCAACGGCGGGAGAACACTGAAGCTTTCTTT.